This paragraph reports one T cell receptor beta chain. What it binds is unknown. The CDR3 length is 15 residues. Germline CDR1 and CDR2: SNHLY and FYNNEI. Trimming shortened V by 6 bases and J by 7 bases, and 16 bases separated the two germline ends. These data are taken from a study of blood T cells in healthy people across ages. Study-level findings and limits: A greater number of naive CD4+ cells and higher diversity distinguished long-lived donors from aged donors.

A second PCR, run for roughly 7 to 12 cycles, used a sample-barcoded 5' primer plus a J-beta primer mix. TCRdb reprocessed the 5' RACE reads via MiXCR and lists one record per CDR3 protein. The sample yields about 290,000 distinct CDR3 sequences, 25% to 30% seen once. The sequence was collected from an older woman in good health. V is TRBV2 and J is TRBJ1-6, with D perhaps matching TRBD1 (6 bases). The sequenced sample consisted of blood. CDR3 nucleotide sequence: TGTGCCAGCAGAGGAGGGGGGCACGGCAATTCACCCCTCCACTTT. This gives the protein CASRGGGHGNSPLHF. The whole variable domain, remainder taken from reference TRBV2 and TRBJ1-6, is EPEVTQTPSHQVTQMGQEVILRCVPISNHLYFYWYRQILGQKVEFLVSFYNNEISEKSEIFDDQFSVERPDGSNFTLKIRSTKLEDSAMYFCASRGGGHGNSPLHFGNGTRLTVT.